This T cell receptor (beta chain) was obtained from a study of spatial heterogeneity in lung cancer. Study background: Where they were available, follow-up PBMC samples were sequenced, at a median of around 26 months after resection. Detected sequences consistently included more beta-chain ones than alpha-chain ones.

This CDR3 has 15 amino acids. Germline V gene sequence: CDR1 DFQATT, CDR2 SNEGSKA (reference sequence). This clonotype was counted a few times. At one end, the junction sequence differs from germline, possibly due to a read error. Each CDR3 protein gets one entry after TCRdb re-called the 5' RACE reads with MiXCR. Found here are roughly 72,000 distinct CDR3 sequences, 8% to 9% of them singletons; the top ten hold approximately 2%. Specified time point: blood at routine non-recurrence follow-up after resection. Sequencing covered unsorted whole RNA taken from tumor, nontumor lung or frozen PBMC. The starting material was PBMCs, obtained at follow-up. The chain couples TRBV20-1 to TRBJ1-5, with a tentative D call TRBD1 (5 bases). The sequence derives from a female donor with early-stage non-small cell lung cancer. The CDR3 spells CSARGVFAGNQPQHF. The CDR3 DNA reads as TGCAGTGCGAGAGGGGTCTTTGCTGGCAATCAGCCCCAGCATTTT.